These 12 T cell receptor beta chains were sequenced from one sample in a study of blood T cell repertoires in COVID-19. The protocol was immunoSEQ multiplex PCR, while the TCRdb copy is restricted to in-frame clones and leaves out a portion. The data contain about 250,000 clones, roughly 85% of them seen just once; the ten biggest clones take up 4.5% to 6%. Specimen: peripheral blood. Receptors were obtained from a man aged 50-59 years with COVID-19, enrolled during active disease.

The chain recombines TRBV6-2 or TRBV6-3 with TRBJ2-1, with 10 positions matching TRBD1. The CDR3 totals 15 residues. Germline values: CDR1 MNHEY, CDR2 SVGEGT. V was pared by 2 bases and J by 10 bases, with 8 bases of the junction left unmatched. The CDR3 sequence: CASSYTRQGAGEQFF. The CDR3 region has the DNA TGTGCCAGCAGTTACACCCGACAGGGGGCGGGGGAGCAGTTCTTC.

This chain connects TRBV15 to TRBJ2-3, with 8 bases aligning to TRBD2. V trimming: 1 base; J trimming: 3 bases; junction bases outside the gene matches: 6. The CDR3 contains 16 residues. Germline CDR1 LNHNV, CDR2 YYDKDF (reference sequence). The CDR3 DNA sequence: TGTGCCACCAGCAGAGGCATGGCGGGGGGTACAGATACGCAGTATTTT. Translating it yields CATSRGMAGGTDTQYF.

J is TRBJ2-6 and V is TRBV5-8; D is undetermined. Deletions cut 3 bases from V and 10 bases from J, with 2 bases between. Germline V gives CDR1 SGHTS, CDR2 YDEGEE. The CDR3 length is 10 residues. The CDR3 here is CASSSNVLTF. In DNA, the CDR3 is TGTGCCAGCAGCTCAAACGTCCTGACTTTC.

In its sample, this clone was seen a few times. The chain combines TRBV3-1 (or the pseudogene TRBV3-2) with TRBJ2-1; TRBD2 agrees at 11 bases. CDR1 is LGHDT and CDR2 is YNNKEL in the germline V gene (reference sequence). V dropped 5 bases and J dropped 5; count of bases not matched to a gene: 8. CDR3 length: 16 amino acids. CDR3 region: CASSSPGTSGNNEQFF. The CDR3 bases are TGTGCCAGCAGCTCCCCCGGGACTAGCGGTAACAATGAGCAGTTCTTC.

V and J are TRBV10-3 and TRBJ2-1; D might be TRBD2 (6 bases). Germline CDR1 and CDR2: ENHRY and SYGVKD. Trimming took 4 bases from V and 9 from J, leaving 10 bases between them. This CDR3 contains 12 residues. CDR3 sequence reads: CAISGTNGEQFF. The CDR3 bases are TGTGCCATCAGTGGGACTAACGGTGAGCAGTTCTTC.

The chain carries TRBV5-1 and TRBJ2-5; TRBD2 matches at 9 bases. This CDR3 is built from 18 residues. J gave up 1 base and V 4 bases, and 14 bases lay outside the gene matches. Germline values: CDR1 SGHRS, CDR2 YFSETQ. In DNA, the CDR3 is TGCGCCAGCAGCACCGGGACTAGCAGCCTCCTTTTCCAAGAGACCCAGTACTTC. This encodes CASSTGTSSLLFQETQYF.

This clone was seen just once. The gene calls are TRBV6-5 and TRBJ2-5, with no clear D. This CDR3 spans 14 amino acids. Germline V gene data show CDR1 as MNHEY and CDR2 as SVGAGI. V shed 3 bases and J shed 7 bases, with 15 bases lying between them. CDR3 sequence: CASSYVESRGTQYF. In DNA, the CDR3 is TGTGCCAGCAGTTATGTTGAGTCGAGAGGGACCCAGTACTTC.

The V call is TRBV4-3, the J call TRBJ1-1; 10 nucleotides match TRBD1. This CDR3 region has 16 residues. The V gene end was trimmed by 0 bases and the J gene end by 1 base; junction bases not matched to a gene: 2. Germline assignment: CDR1 LGHNA and CDR2 YSLEER. The CDR3 region is CASSQETGGGNTEAFF. The CDR3 DNA follows: TGCGCCAGCAGCCAAGAGACAGGGGGCGGGAACACTGAAGCTTTCTTT.

The chain has TRBV11-2 and TRBJ2-2; D is perhaps TRBD1 (6 bases). In germline, CDR1 is SGHAT, CDR2 FQNNGV. The V and J ends lost 7 bases and 1 base respectively, with 10 bases between them. The CDR3 sequence is 14 residues long. The CDR3 sequence: CASNLQGNTGELFF. The DNA of the CDR3 is TGTGCCAGCAACCTACAGGGGAACACCGGGGAGCTGTTTTTT.

A note on this clone: At one of its ends the junction is not consistent with the germline gene, which may arise from a read error. The V gene is TRBV3-1 (or the pseudogene TRBV3-2), the J gene TRBJ2-5; TRBD1 matches at 8 bases. The CDR3 has 14 amino acids. From germline, CDR1 is LGHDT and CDR2 YNNKEL (reference sequence). CDR3: CAGSHRQGKETQYF. CDR3 nucleotides: TGTGCCGGCAGCCACCGACAGGGGAAAGAGACCCAGTACTTC.

The chain carries TRBV25-1 and TRBJ2-5; D is possibly TRBD1 (5 bases). The CDR3 is 14 amino acids. Deletions cut 5 bases from V and 1 base from J, with 11 bases between. Germline values: CDR1 MGHDK, CDR2 SYGVNS. CDR3 sequence reads: CASSWQGTQETQYF. For the CDR3, the DNA is TGTGCCAGCAGTTGGCAGGGAACCCAAGAGACCCAGTACTTC.

The J gene is TRBJ2-1, the V gene TRBV9, with D possibly being TRBD2 (5 bases). Germline CDR1 SGDLS, CDR2 YYNGEE. Deletions cut 4 bases from V and 7 bases from J, with 18 bases between. This CDR3 is built from 15 residues. CDR3 sequence: CASSLSGSAGNEQFF. DNA of the CDR3: TGTGCCAGCAGCCTGAGCGGATCAGCCGGGAATGAGCAGTTCTTC.